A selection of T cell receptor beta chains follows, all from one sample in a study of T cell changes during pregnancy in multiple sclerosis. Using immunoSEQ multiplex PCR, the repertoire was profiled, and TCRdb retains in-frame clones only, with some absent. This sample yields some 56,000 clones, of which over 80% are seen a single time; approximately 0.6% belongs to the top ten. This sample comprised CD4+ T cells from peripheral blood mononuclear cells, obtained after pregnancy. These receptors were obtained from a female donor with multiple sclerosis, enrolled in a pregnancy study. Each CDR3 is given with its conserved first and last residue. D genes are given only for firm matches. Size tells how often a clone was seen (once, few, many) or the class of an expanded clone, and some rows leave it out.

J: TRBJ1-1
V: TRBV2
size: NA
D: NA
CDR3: CARRPLNTEAFF
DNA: TGTGCCAGGAGGCCTTTGAACACTGAAGCTTTCTTT

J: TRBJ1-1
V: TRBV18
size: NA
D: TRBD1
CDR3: CASSRKILPGQKNTEAFF
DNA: TGTGCCAGCTCACGAAAGATTCTGCCGGGACAGAAGAACACTGAAGCTTTCTTT

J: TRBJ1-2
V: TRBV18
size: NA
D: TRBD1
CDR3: CASSPGTDYGYTF
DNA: TGTGCCAGCTCACCCGGGACAGACTATGGCTACACCTTC

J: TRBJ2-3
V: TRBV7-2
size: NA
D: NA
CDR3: CASSRSGGVSTDTQYF
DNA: TGTGCCAGCAGCCGATCAGGAGGGGTTAGCACAGATACGCAGTATTTT

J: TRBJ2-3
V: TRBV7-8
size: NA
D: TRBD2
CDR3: CASSLFLAGGTDTQYF
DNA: TGTGCCAGCAGCTTATTCTTGGCGGGGGGCACAGATACGCAGTATTTT

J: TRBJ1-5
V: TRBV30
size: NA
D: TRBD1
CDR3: CAWGQGEGQPQHF
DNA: TGTGCCTGGGGACAGGGAGAAGGACAGCCCCAGCATTTT

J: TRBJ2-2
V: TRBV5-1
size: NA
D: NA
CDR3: CASNKEVFGGGQTGELFF
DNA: TGCGCCAGTAACAAGGAGGTTTTCGGCGGGGGCCAGACCGGGGAGCTGTTTTTT

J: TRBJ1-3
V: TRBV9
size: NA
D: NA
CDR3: CASSVAPTVSGNTIYF
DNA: TGTGCCAGCAGCGTAGCCCCAACGGTGTCTGGAAACACCATATATTTT

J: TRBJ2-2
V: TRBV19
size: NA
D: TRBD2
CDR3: CASSPSGGPEGELFF
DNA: TGTGCCAGTAGTCCTAGCGGGGGCCCCGAGGGGGAGCTGTTTTTT

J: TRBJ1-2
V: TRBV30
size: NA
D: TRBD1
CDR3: CAWSGQYRGQGSGYTF
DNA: TGTGCCTGGAGTGGCCAATACAGGGGCCAGGGTAGCGGCTACACCTTC

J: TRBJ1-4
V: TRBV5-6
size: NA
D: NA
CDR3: CASSLGSEGEKLFF
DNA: TGTGCCAGCAGCTTAGGGTCGGAGGGTGAAAAACTGTTTTTT

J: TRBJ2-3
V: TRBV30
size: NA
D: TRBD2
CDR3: CAWASGGWDTQYF
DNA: TGTGCCTGGGCTAGCGGGGGTTGGGATACGCAGTATTTT

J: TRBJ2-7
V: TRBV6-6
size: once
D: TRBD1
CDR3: CASSARQGPYEQYF
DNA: TGTGCCAGCAGTGCTAGACAGGGGCCCTACGAGCAGTACTTC

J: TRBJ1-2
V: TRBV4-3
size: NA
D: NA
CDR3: CASSQDGYRDYGYTF
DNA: TGCGCCAGCAGCCAAGATGGGTACAGGGACTATGGCTACACCTTC

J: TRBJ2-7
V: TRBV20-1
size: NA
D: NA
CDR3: CSATHNDEQYF
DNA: TGCAGTGCCACTCATAATGACGAGCAGTACTTC

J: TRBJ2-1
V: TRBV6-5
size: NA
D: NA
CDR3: CASRGQVYNEQFF
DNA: TGTGCCAGCAGGGGGCAGGTCTACAATGAGCAGTTCTTC

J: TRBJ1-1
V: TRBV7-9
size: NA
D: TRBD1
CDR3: CASSYPPGQGNTEAFF
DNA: TGTGCCAGCAGCTACCCCCCGGGACAGGGGAACACTGAAGCTTTCTTT

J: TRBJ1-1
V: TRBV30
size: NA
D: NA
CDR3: CAWSVSGRGEAFF
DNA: TGTGCCTGGAGTGTATCCGGGAGAGGTGAAGCTTTCTTT

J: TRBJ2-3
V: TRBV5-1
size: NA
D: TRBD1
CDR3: CASSTLGQTLTDTQYF
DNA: TGCGCCAGCAGCACCTTGGGACAGACCCTCACAGATACGCAGTATTTT

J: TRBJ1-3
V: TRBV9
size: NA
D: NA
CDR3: CASSPRGRNTIYF
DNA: TGTGCCAGCAGCCCCCGGGGGAGAAACACCATATATTTT

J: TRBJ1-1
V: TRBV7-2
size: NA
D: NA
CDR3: CASSEQRNTEAFF
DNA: TGTGCCAGCTCGGAGCAGAGGAACACTGAAGCTTTCTTT

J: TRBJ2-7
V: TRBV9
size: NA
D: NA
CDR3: CASSVGVTLSYEQYF
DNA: TGTGCCAGCAGCGTAGGAGTGACTCTCTCCTACGAGCAGTACTTC

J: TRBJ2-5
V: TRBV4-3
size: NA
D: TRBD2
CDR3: CASSQERGAWETQYF
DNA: TGCGCCAGCAGCCAGGAGCGGGGGGCATGGGAGACCCAGTACTTC

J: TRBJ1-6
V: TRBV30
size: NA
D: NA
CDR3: CAWSVGSGRNSPLHF
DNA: TGTGCCTGGAGTGTAGGGAGCGGAAGGAATTCACCCCTCCACTTT

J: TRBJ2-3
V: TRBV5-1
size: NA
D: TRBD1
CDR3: CASSLTDRVETDTQYF
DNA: TGCGCCAGCAGCTTGACAGACAGGGTCGAGACAGATACGCAGTATTTT

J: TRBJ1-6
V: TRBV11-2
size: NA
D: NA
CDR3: CASSLMGSGGSPLHF
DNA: TGTGCCAGCAGCCTCATGGGTTCCGGGGGTTCACCCCTCCACTTT

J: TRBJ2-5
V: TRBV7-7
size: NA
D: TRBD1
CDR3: CASSLGTGQETQYF
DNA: TGTGCCAGCAGCTTGGGGACAGGCCAAGAGACCCAGTACTTC

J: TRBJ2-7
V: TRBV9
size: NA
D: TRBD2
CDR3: CASSVASGGYWGGEQYF
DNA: TGTGCCAGCAGCGTAGCTAGCGGGGGCTACTGGGGTGGCGAGCAGTACTTC

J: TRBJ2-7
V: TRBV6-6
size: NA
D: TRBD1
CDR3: CASQGATYEQYF
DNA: TGTGCCAGCCAGGGGGCCACCTACGAGCAGTACTTC

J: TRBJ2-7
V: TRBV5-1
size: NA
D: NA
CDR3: CASSFSGSPYEQYF
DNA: TGCGCCAGCAGCTTTTCAGGGTCCCCCTACGAGCAGTACTTC

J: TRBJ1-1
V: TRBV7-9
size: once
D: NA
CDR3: CASSLGGALTEAFF
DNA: TGTGCCAGCAGCTTGGGGGGGGCGTTGACTGAAGCTTTCTTT

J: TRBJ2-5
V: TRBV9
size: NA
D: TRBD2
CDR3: CASSEGLAGGEYQETQYF
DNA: TGTGCCAGCAGCGAGGGACTAGCGGGGGGGGAATATCAAGAGACCCAGTACTTC

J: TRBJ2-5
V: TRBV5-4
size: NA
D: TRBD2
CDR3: CASSPLAGGPGAQYF
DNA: TGTGCCAGCAGCCCACTAGCGGGGGGCCCCGGCGCCCAGTACTTC

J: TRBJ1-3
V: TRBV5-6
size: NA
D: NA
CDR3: CASTFRFGTLVGNTIYF
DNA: TGTGCCAGCACCTTCAGATTCGGGACACTGGTTGGGAACACCATATATTTT

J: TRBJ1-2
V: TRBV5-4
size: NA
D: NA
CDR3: CASSPSGERGGYTF
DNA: TGTGCCAGCAGCCCCTCGGGGGAGCGAGGCGGCTACACCTTC

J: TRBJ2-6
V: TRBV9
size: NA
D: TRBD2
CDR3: CASSGQRVGLAGGNSGANVLTF
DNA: TGTGCCAGCAGCGGTCAGAGGGTGGGACTAGCGGGGGGAAACTCTGGGGCCAACGTCCTGACTTTC

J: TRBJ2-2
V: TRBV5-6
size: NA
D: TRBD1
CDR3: CASSFGGQGAAGELFF
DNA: TGTGCCAGCAGCTTTGGGGGACAGGGGGCAGCCGGGGAGCTGTTTTTT

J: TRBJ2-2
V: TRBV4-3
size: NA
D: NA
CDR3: CASSHTTGTGELFF
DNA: TGCGCCAGCAGCCACACGACCGGGACCGGGGAGCTGTTTTTT

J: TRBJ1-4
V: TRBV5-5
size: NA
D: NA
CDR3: CASSLDDQREKLFF
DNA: TGTGCCAGCAGCTTGGATGATCAGAGGGAAAAACTGTTTTTT

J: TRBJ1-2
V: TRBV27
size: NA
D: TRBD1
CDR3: CASSRTGDYGYTF
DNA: TGTGCCAGCAGTCGGACAGGGGATTATGGCTACACCTTC